This T cell receptor beta chain comes out of a study of tumor and adjacent non-tumor tissue in lung cancer. This CDR3 region has 14 residues. The germline gives CDR1 MNHEY, CDR2 SVGEGT. This clonotype has only a few counts. Antigen: not known. A much more abundant neighbour one base away suggests this may be a read error. Findings and limits, study-wide: Normal lung showed higher cumulative top 100 clone frequency than tumor.

TCRbeta libraries were built with three rounds of nested PCR, modified from ARM-PCR. From the multiplex PCR reads, TCRdb called clonotypes with MiXCR, one entry per CDR3 protein. The repertoire holds roughly 75,000 distinct CDR3 sequences, with around 65% as singletons. The template was RNA from unsorted bulk tissue. More than 3 cm separated this lung sample from the edge of the tumor. Newly diagnosed lung cancer patients had thoracic surgery in China, August–late 2014, without prior chemotherapy. This TCR came from a woman between 45 and 60 years old with non-small cell lung cancer. The rearrangement joins TRBV6-2 or TRBV6-3 to TRBJ2-1; maybe TRBD2 (6 bases). Sequencing was done on a sample of distant non-tumor lung tissue. CDR3 amino acids: CASTSRDFYNEQSF. CDR3 nucleotides: TGTGCCAGCACTAGCCGGGACTTCTACAATGAGCAGTCCTTC.